Each of the 19 T cell receptor beta chains below was sequenced from the same sample in a study of T-cell memory formation after mild COVID-19. Using its own MiXCR run on the 5' RACE reads, TCRdb lists one record per CDR3 protein. The sample includes about 190,000 distinct CDR3 sequences, 20% to 25% of them seen just once. Material for sequencing was PBMCs or a T cell subset sorted from them (not recorded which). The receptor source for this set is an adult woman who had mild COVID-19 (a few samples of this study predate the infection). Cell type and time point are not known.

The chain is built from TRBV24-1 and TRBJ2-1; unclear D gene. This CDR3 contains 15 residues. CDR1 KGHDR and CDR2 SFDVKD come from the germline V gene. V shed 2 bases and J shed 0 bases, with 7 bases lying between them. The CDR3 bases are TGTGCCACCAGTGATTATTCGCTCTCCTACAATGAGCAGTTCTTC. The encoded protein is CATSDYSLSYNEQFF.

In its sample, this clonotype was seen a few times. The chain carries TRBV7-9 and TRBJ1-2; D ambiguous. Trimming stripped 1 base from V and 8 bases from J, with 17 bases between. Germline V lookup: CDR1 SEHNR, CDR2 FQNEAQ (reference sequence). The length of the CDR3 is 15 residues. CDR3 protein: CASSLGPTRPDGYTF. The CDR3 DNA reads TGTGCCAGCAGCTTAGGGCCCACGAGACCTGACGGCTACACCTTC.

This clonotype was seen more than once but under ten times. This sequence joins TRBV5-5 and TRBJ2-3; D is undetermined. Per the germline V gene, CDR1 is SGHKS and CDR2 is YYEKEE (reference sequence). The V gene lost 1 base and the J gene lost 0 bases, with 30 bases spanning the gap. CDR3 length equals 22 residues. CDR3 sequence reads: CASSLFLAVPPPAVGSTDTQYF. The CDR3 DNA reads as TGTGCCAGCAGCTTGTTTCTCGCCGTGCCACCGCCGGCAGTAGGAAGCACAGATACGCAGTATTTT.

This clonotype has a handful of counts. As DNA, the CDR3 is TGTGCCAGCAGCCCTCCCCGGCAAGAGACCCAGTACTTC. Protein product: CASSPPRQETQYF. V is TRBV7-9 and J is TRBJ2-5, with unresolved D. Per germline, CDR1 SEHNR and CDR2 FQNEAQ (reference sequence). The CDR3 extends over 13 amino acids. Between the trimmed V and J ends, which lost 5 bases and 2 bases, there was a span of 9 bases.

By proportion, this clonotype is medium-sized. The chain combines TRBV4-1 with TRBJ2-7; 10 bases match TRBD1. The ends lost 5 bases at V and 5 bases at J; junction bases unmatched: 15. CDR1 and CDR2 from the germline V gene are MGHRA and YSYEKL. This CDR3 is built from 17 residues. DNA for the CDR3: TGCGCCAGCAGCTTAAGTTGGACAGGGGGGGCAATCGACGAGCAGTACTTC. Its protein is CASSLSWTGGAIDEQYF.

V is TRBV2 and J is TRBJ1-6; D uncertain. The CDR3 has 14 residues. The V gene's germline CDR1 is SNHLY and CDR2 FYNNEI. V was cut by 3 bases and J by 4 bases, with 7 bases left in between. The DNA of the CDR3 is TGTGCCAGCAGTGAGGGCAGATATAATTCACCCCTCCACTTT. Its translation: CASSEGRYNSPLHF.

In this sample, this clonotype turned up a few times. The chain recombines TRBV4-1 with TRBJ2-7; no clear D. The CDR3 spans 14 residues. Germline V gene lookup returns CDR1 MGHRA and CDR2 YSYEKL. V was cut by 0 bases and J by 2 bases, with 8 bases left in between. The chain's CDR3 is CASSQEATPYEQYF. Written as DNA, the CDR3 is TGCGCCAGCAGCCAAGAAGCAACACCCTACGAGCAGTACTTC.

In its sample, this clonotype was seen a few times. The V and J genes are TRBV5-1 and TRBJ1-1; 11 nucleotides agree with TRBD1. Germline lookup yields CDR1 SGHRS and CDR2 YFSETQ. With V trimmed by 3 bases and J by 6 bases, 1 base remained unmatched. The CDR3 is made up of 13 amino acids. The CDR3 region is CASSWTGGPEAFF. In DNA, the CDR3 is TGCGCCAGCAGCTGGACAGGGGGCCCTGAAGCTTTCTTT.

The sample holds a few counts of this clonotype. The chain joins TRBV7-9 to TRBJ1-6; maybe TRBD1 (5 bases). Germline CDR1 and CDR2: SEHNR and FQNEAQ (reference sequence). The CDR3 runs 12 residues. The CDR3 reads CASAGPNSPLHF. The CDR3 DNA sequence: TGTGCTAGCGCAGGGCCGAATTCACCCCTCCACTTT.

This clonotype was seen a handful of times. The V call is TRBV7-3, the J call TRBJ2-3; the D is unclear. CDR3 length: 13 amino acids. V lost 5 bases to trimming and J lost 6 bases, with 12 bases between them. Per the germline V gene, CDR1 is SGHTA and CDR2 is FQGTGA. In DNA, the CDR3 is TGTGCCAGCAGCCACTCCCGCTGGGATACGCAGTATTTT. This encodes CASSHSRWDTQYF. Drawing the rest from reference TRBV7-3 and TRBJ2-3, the complete variable domain is GAGVSQTPSNKVTEKGKYVELRCDPISGHTALYWYRQSLGQGPEFLIYFQGTGAADDSGLPNDRFFAVRPEGSVSTLKIQRTERGDSAVYLCASSHSRWDTQYFGPGTRLTVL.

The chain recombines TRBV29-1 with TRBJ2-7; D unresolved. V lost 6 bases and J 3 bases, leaving 9 bases between the germline ends. The CDR3 runs 11 residues. The germline V gene has CDR1 SQVTM and CDR2 ANQGSEA. The CDR3 nucleotides read TGCAGCGTATGCTTTAACTACGAGCAGTACTTC. It translates to CSVCFNYEQYF.

This clonotype was detected only a few times. V usage is TRBV19 and J usage is TRBJ1-5; the D is unclear. Trimming pared 3 bases from V and 1 base from J, leaving 4 bases between. Germline V gene lookup returns CDR1 LNHDA and CDR2 SQIVND (reference sequence). The CDR3 has 13 residues. CDR3 coding DNA: TGTGCCAGTAGTATTAAGAGCAATCAGCCCCAGCATTTT. It codes for CASSIKSNQPQHF.

This clonotype was counted only a few times. The CDR3 bases are TGCGCCAGCAGCTTGGATGGACTAGCGGGAGGGACAGATACGCAGTATTTT. Amino acid sequence: CASSLDGLAGGTDTQYF. The chain joins TRBV5-1 to TRBJ2-3; 15 bases align to TRBD2. Unmatched junction bases numbered 2, after V lost 0 bases and J lost 3 bases. The germline V gene has CDR1 SGHRS and CDR2 YFSETQ. The CDR3 consists of 17 residues.

As DNA, the CDR3 is TGCAGTGCTAGAGAAAGGGTTAGCAACACCGGGGAGCTGTTTTTT. This sequence encodes CSARERVSNTGELFF. The chain combines TRBV20-1 with TRBJ2-2; D is unresolved. This CDR3 is 15 amino acids long. With 0 bases removed from V and 2 bases from J, the gap between germline ends came to 10 bases. CDR1 and CDR2 from the germline V gene are DFQATT and SNEGSKA (reference sequence).

This clonotype was seen a handful of times. The rearrangement uses TRBV19 and TRBJ1-1; D is undetermined. V lost 2 bases, J lost 4 bases, and 17 bases lay in between. In germline, CDR1 is LNHDA, CDR2 SQIVND (reference sequence). CDR3 length: 16 residues. The CDR3 bases are TGTGCCAGTAGTATAAGTCCGAGTGGGGAAGGCACTGAAGCTTTCTTT. It yields the protein CASSISPSGEGTEAFF.

CDR3 residues: CASSKWDSTDYEQYF. CDR3 bases: TGCGCCAGCAGCAAGTGGGACTCGACAGACTACGAGCAGTACTTC. The rearrangement links TRBV4-1 to TRBJ2-7; tentative D call: TRBD2 (6 bases). Germline V gene sequence: CDR1 MGHRA, CDR2 YSYEKL. The CDR3 is 15 amino acids. V lost 5 bases and J 3 bases, leaving 17 bases between the germline ends.

This clonotype was detected only a few times. The chain is built from TRBV29-1 and TRBJ2-1; 8 bases are shared with TRBD2. This CDR3 is built from 15 residues. Germline V gene sequence: CDR1 SQVTM, CDR2 ANQGSEA. Trimming took 6 bases from V and 1 from J; bases not matched to a gene: 8. The DNA for the CDR3 is TGCAGCGTGCGAAGGGTAGCGGGGTCCTACAATGAGCAGTTCTTC. Translation gives CSVRRVAGSYNEQFF.

This clonotype has just a few counts. The chain employs TRBV7-9 and TRBJ2-4, with D perhaps matching TRBD1 (5 bases). V lost 4 bases and J 0 bases, leaving 16 bases between the germline ends. There are 17 residues in the CDR3. Per the germline V gene, CDR1 is SEHNR and CDR2 is FQNEAQ (reference sequence). CDR3 sequence (DNA): TGTGCCAGCAGCTCCCCGGGTTTGGGGCTAGCCAAAAACATTCAGTACTTC. Amino acid sequence: CASSSPGLGLAKNIQYF.

This clonotype was counted at least ten times. The chain combines TRBV5-1 with TRBJ2-1; the match to TRBD2 covers 10 bases. The V and J ends lost 0 bases and 7 bases, in that order; junction bases with no gene match: 4. The CDR3 is 15 residues long. CDR1 is SGHRS and CDR2 is YFSETQ in the germline V gene. CDR3 region: CASSLVAGGGNEQFF. The CDR3 nucleotides are TGCGCCAGCAGCTTGGTAGCGGGAGGAGGGAATGAGCAGTTCTTC. Full variable domain (remainder filled in from reference TRBV5-1 and TRBJ2-1): KAGVTQTPRYLIKTRGQQVTLSCSPISGHRSVSWYQQTPGQGLQFLFEYFSETQRNKGNFPGRFSGRQFSNSRSEMNVSTLELGDSALYLCASSLVAGGGNEQFFGPGTRLTVL.